A single sample gave rise to the 5 T cell receptor beta chains below, sequenced in a study of cytomegalovirus exposure and HLA in healthy donors. The PCR ran on 60 Vbeta and 13 Jbeta primers. TCRdb's table, derived via immunoSEQ multiplex PCR, lists solely in-frame clones and lacks some. This sample carries under 65,000 clones, under 90% of them seen once, and the ten largest clones take 2.5% to 3.5%. Material: PBMCs. The receptors were sampled from a woman in her late teens or twenties in good health and CMV-seronegative.

The V gene is TRBV7-3, the J gene TRBJ1-1; maybe TRBD1 (6 bases). Germline CDR1 is SGHTA and CDR2 is FQGTGA. V was pared by 1 base and J by 7 bases, with 13 bases between. The CDR3 has 14 residues. The CDR3 DNA sequence: TGTGCCAGCAGCTTAAGGGTAAAGGACAGTGAAGCTTTCTTT. Translated: CASSLRVKDSEAFF.

The count of this clone is one. This chain joins TRBV6-5 and TRBJ2-1, with D possibly matching TRBD2 (5 bases). Trimming shortened V by 6 bases and J by 1 base, and 10 bases separated the two germline ends. Germline CDR1 MNHEY, CDR2 SVGAGI. The CDR3 has 14 amino acids. This CDR3 is CASSKLGSYNEQFF. Here the CDR3 DNA reads TGTGCCAGCAGCAAACTAGGGTCCTACAATGAGCAGTTCTTC.

Notes on this clone: Other DNA variants within this sample encode the same CDR3. This chain links TRBV28 with TRBJ2-7, with a weak D call TRBD2 (6 bases). Deletions cut 7 bases from V and 0 bases from J, with 10 bases between. Germline loops: CDR1 MDHEN, CDR2 SYDVKM. There are 13 residues in the CDR3. The CDR3 here is CASMGGVSYEQYF. Written as DNA, the CDR3 is TGTGCCAGCATGGGCGGGGTCTCCTACGAGCAGTACTTC.

This rearrangement joins TRBV19 to TRBJ1-1; D gene unclear. The germline V gene encodes CDR1 LNHDA and CDR2 SQIVND (reference sequence). Deletions cut 3 bases from V and 4 bases from J, with 9 bases between. The CDR3 spans 13 residues. For the CDR3, the DNA is TGTGCCAGTAGTATGAGCGTGGGCACTGAAGCTTTCTTT. It yields the protein CASSMSVGTEAFF.

This clone was recorded only once. The V call is TRBV5-5, the J call TRBJ2-5, with 8 bases identical to TRBD1. CDR1 and CDR2 (germline): SGHKS, YYEKEE (reference sequence). The trim removed 4 bases at V and 5 bases at J, leaving 4 bases unmatched. CDR3 length: 13 residues. The CDR3 sequence is CASSRTGRETQYF. DNA of the CDR3: TGTGCCAGCAGCAGGACAGGGCGGGAGACCCAGTACTTC.